The present T cell receptor (beta chain) was sequenced within a study of chemoradiotherapy in HPV16-positive cancers. Points from the study as a whole: Candidate HPV-specific clones and E7-related TCR motifs grew in tumor during treatment.

Remarks on this clone: Its antigen is unidentified.

Trimming removed 4 bases from V and 5 bases from J; junction bases left unmatched: 5. The V gene's germline CDR1 is SGHKS and CDR2 YYEKEE (reference sequence). This CDR3 is built from 16 residues. TCRdb keeps only in-frame clones here, not all; method: immunoSEQ multiplex PCR. The repertoire holds tens of thousands of clones, with just under 75% as singletons. The receptor's source is a human donor with HPV-associated anogenital cancer. This sequence joins TRBV5-5 and TRBJ2-3; 15 bases fit TRBD2. Sampling was carried out from a patient who underwent chemoradiotherapy. The chain's CDR3 is CASSQGLAGGGDTQYF. CDR3 DNA: TGTGCCAGCAGCCAAGGACTAGCGGGAGGGGGAGATACGCAGTATTTT.